Presented here are 10 T cell receptor beta chains from one specimen sequenced in a study of Ad26.COV2.S vaccination and SARS-CoV-2 variants. Generated by immunoSEQ multiplex PCR, the TCRdb table keeps only in-frame clones and is missing some. This repertoire shows over 110,000 clones, roughly 89% found once; its top ten account for less than 6%. The input for sequencing was peripheral blood, taken after recovery from COVID-19. The receptor source for this set is a human donor who had recovered from COVID-19.

The chain employs TRBV11-2 and TRBJ2-7; 10 bases agree with TRBD1. CDR1 and CDR2 from the germline V gene are SGHAT and FQNNGV. V dropped 5 bases and J dropped 3; count of bases not matched to a gene: 4. The CDR3 spans 14 residues. The CDR3 region has the DNA TGTGCCAGCAGCCCGACAGGGGGCAACTACGAGCAGTACTTC. It codes for CASSPTGGNYEQYF.

The rearrangement links TRBV28 to TRBJ2-7, with 7 bases aligning to TRBD1. The germline gives CDR1 MDHEN, CDR2 SYDVKM. This CDR3 spans 14 amino acids. V was clipped by 7 bases and J by 2 bases; unmatched bases: 8. Written as DNA, the CDR3 is TGTGCCAGCAAAGATAAAGGGGGCCCCTACGAGCAGTACTTC. It translates to CASKDKGGPYEQYF.

This clone showed up just a few times. The chain links TRBV6-1 to TRBJ1-3, with D perhaps matching TRBD1 (6 bases). Trimming cost V 6 bases and J 0 bases, with 9 bases left between them. The germline gives CDR1 MNHNS, CDR2 SASEGT. This CDR3 has 14 residues. The CDR3 bases are TGTGCCAGCAGACCGGACAGCTCTGGAAACACCATATATTTT. This codes for CASRPDSSGNTIYF.

V gene TRBV7-9 combines with J gene TRBJ2-3, with D possibly TRBD1 on 7 matching bases. Trimming left V 3 bases short and J 6 bases short, with 13 bases between. The CDR3 is 14 residues long. Germline V gene sequence: CDR1 SEHNR, CDR2 FQNEAQ (reference sequence). The CDR3 sequence is CASSLTGSGDTQYF. CDR3 DNA sequence: TGTGCCAGCAGCTTGACAGGGAGCGGGGATACGCAGTATTTT.

This clone was seen only once. V and J are TRBV27 and TRBJ2-2, with no clear D. Germline CDR1 reads MNHEY; CDR2 reads SMNVEV (reference sequence). V lost 5 bases, J lost 5 bases, and 9 bases lay in between. This CDR3 is built from 13 residues. This CDR3 reads CASSQLQTGELFF. For the CDR3, the DNA is TGTGCCAGCAGTCAACTTCAGACCGGGGAGCTGTTTTTT.

In its sample, this clone was seen once. The V gene is TRBV30, the J gene TRBJ1-1, with D possibly matching TRBD1 (5 bases). There are 13 residues in the CDR3. The germline V gene encodes CDR1 GTSNPN and CDR2 SVGIG (reference sequence). V was clipped by 2 bases and J by 1 base, with 8 bases between them. This CDR3 is CAWSRQKNTEAFF. DNA for the CDR3: TGTGCCTGGAGTAGACAGAAGAACACTGAAGCTTTCTTT.

The chain links TRBV5-4 to TRBJ2-2; 9 bases align to TRBD1. V trimming: 3 bases; J trimming: 3 bases; junction bases outside the gene matches: 6. This CDR3 spans 16 amino acids. Per germline, CDR1 SGHNT and CDR2 YYREEE (reference sequence). As DNA, the CDR3 is TGTGCCAGCAGCTACGCCGGGACAGGGCACACCGGGGAGCTGTTTTTT. It specifies CASSYAGTGHTGELFF.

The chain is built from TRBV7-2 and TRBJ1-2, with 8 bases that match TRBD1. The germline V gene has CDR1 SGHTA and CDR2 FQGNSA. V lost 4 bases to trimming and J lost 7 bases; unmatched junction nucleotides: 11. The CDR3 is made up of 15 amino acids. CDR3 in DNA: TGTGCCAGCAGCTCAGGGGGCGCGAGGTTTATTGGCTACACCTTC. Its translation is CASSSGGARFIGYTF. Using reference TRBV7-2 and TRBJ1-2 for the parts outside the CDR3, the full variable domain is GAGVSQSPSNKVTEKGKDVELRCDPISGHTALYWYRQSLGQGLEFLIYFQGNSAPDKSGLPSDRFSAERTGGSVSTLTIQRTQQEDSAVYLCASSSGGARFIGYTFGSGTRLTVV.

The genes are TRBV12-3 or TRBV12-4 and TRBJ1-6; D remains unclear. Between the trimmed V and J ends, which lost 3 bases and 12 bases, there was a span of 12 bases. This CDR3 comprises 13 residues. The CDR3 nucleotides read TGTGCCAGCAGTTTTCTCCAAATAGGACCCCTCCACTTT. Protein: CASSFLQIGPLHF.

The rearrangement links TRBV19 to TRBJ2-1; 10 bases line up with TRBD1. V shed 5 bases and J 9 bases; nucleotides not matched to a gene: 13. The CDR3 spans 16 residues. Germline V gene sequence: CDR1 LNHDA, CDR2 SQIVND (reference sequence). For the CDR3, the DNA is TGTGCCAGTAGTTTCCCAGACAGGGGGCATTTTACTGAGCAGTTCTTC. Its translation is CASSFPDRGHFTEQFF.